This T cell receptor beta chain was recorded in a study of blood T cell repertoires in COVID-19. Measured with immunoSEQ multiplex PCR; TCRdb has only the in-frame clones, and not every one. The sample consists of fewer than 80,000 clones, 88% of them appearing once. Germline V gives CDR1 DFQATT, CDR2 SNEGSKA (reference sequence). V was pared by 3 bases and J by 4 bases, with 3 bases of the junction left unmatched. This CDR3 has 14 residues. The sequencing sample was made of peripheral blood. The receptor's source is a human donor in a cohort sampled during active COVID-19. V and J are TRBV20-1 and TRBJ2-3, with TRBD2 identical over 11 bases. The CDR3, as DNA: TGCAGTGCTAGTCTAGCGGGAGGTGCAGATACGCAGTATTTT. This encodes CSASLAGGADTQYF.